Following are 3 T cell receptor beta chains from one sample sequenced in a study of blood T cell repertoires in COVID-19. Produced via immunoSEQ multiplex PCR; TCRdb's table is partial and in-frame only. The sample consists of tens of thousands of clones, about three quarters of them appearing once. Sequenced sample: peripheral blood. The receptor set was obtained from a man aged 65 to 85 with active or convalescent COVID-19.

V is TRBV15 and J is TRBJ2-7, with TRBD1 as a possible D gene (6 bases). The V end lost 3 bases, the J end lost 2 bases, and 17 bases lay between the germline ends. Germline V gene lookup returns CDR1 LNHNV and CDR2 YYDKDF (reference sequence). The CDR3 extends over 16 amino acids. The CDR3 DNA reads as TGTGCCACCAGCAGGGACCATAAGGACAGCACCTACGAGCAGTACTTC. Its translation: CATSRDHKDSTYEQYF.

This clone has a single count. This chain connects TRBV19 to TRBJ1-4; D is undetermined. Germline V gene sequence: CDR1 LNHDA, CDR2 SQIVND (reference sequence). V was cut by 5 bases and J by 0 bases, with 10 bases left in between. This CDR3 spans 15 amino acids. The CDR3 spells CASSDGVTTNEKLFF. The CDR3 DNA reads TGTGCCAGTAGTGACGGGGTTACAACTAATGAAAAACTGTTTTTT. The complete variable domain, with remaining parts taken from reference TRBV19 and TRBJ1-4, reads DGGITQSPKYLFRKEGQNVTLSCEQNLNHDAMYWYRQDPGQGLRLIYYSQIVNDFQKGDIAEGYSVSREKKESFPLTVTSAQKNPTAFYLCASSDGVTTNEKLFFGSGTQLSVL.

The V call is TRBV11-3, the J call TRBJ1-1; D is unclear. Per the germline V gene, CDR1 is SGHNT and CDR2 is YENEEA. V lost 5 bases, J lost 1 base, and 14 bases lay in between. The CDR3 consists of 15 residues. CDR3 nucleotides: TGTGCCAGCAGCGACGGAGGGCACCCGAACACTGAAGCTTTCTTT. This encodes CASSDGGHPNTEAFF.